A single sample gave rise to the 25 T cell receptor beta chains below, sequenced in a study of T cell responses to AZD1222 COVID-19 vaccine. Sequenced by immunoSEQ multiplex PCR; TCRdb stores in-frame clones only, minus some. The table shows about 190,000 clones, with approximately 91% occurring only once. Sequences were derived from peripheral blood, sampled on day 0 of AZD1222 vaccination. The receptors shown here come from an adult in good health.

This clone was recorded only once. The chain has TRBV28 and TRBJ1-6, with D possibly matching TRBD1 (5 bases). The CDR3 is made up of 16 amino acids. V lost 3 bases, J lost 1 base, and 10 bases lay in between. Germline V CDR1 and CDR2: MDHEN, SYDVKM. The CDR3 DNA sequence: TGTGCCAGCAGTTTTCGCGCAGGGTCCTATAATTCACCCCTCCACTTT. The encoded protein is CASSFRAGSYNSPLHF.

The V and J genes are TRBV19 and TRBJ1-1; D is unresolved. This CDR3 has 14 residues. The V end lost 7 bases, the J end lost 6 bases, and 18 bases lay between the germline ends. Germline V gene data show CDR1 as LNHDA and CDR2 as SQIVND (reference sequence). In nucleotides, the CDR3 is TGTGCCAGTACCGACACGGCGGAGGGAGCTGAAGCTTTCTTT. This encodes CASTDTAEGAEAFF.

V gene TRBV2 combines with J gene TRBJ1-5; 7 bases fit TRBD1. The junction had 9 bases not matched to a gene; V was cut back by 2 bases and J by 2 bases. From germline, CDR1 is SNHLY and CDR2 FYNNEI. CDR3 length equals 17 residues. Here the CDR3 DNA reads TGTGCCAGCAGTGAAACATGGGGGGGGACAGGCAATCAGCCCCAGCATTTT. As protein: CASSETWGGTGNQPQHF.

V gene TRBV6-4 combines with J gene TRBJ1-4, with TRBD1 matching 9 bases. Germline lookup yields CDR1 MRHNA and CDR2 SNTAGT. The J segment lost 6 bases and the V segment lost 11 bases, leaving 13 bases of the junction unmatched. The CDR3 has 15 residues. In nucleotides, the CDR3 is TGTGCCCAGCACTCGGGGACAGGGCTTCATGAAAAACTGTTTTTT. Translated, it gives CAQHSGTGLHEKLFF.

The rearrangement joins TRBV18 to TRBJ2-6, with 7 positions matching TRBD1. Germline V CDR1 and CDR2: KGHSH, LQKENI. V lost 2 bases, J lost 2 bases, and 6 bases stayed unmatched. The length of the CDR3 is 17 residues. CDR3 region: CASSPYRGRTGANVLTF. DNA of the CDR3: TGTGCCAGCTCACCATATAGGGGGCGTACTGGGGCCAACGTCCTGACTTTC.

The J gene is TRBJ2-2, the V gene TRBV7-3; 14 nucleotides agree with TRBD2. From germline, CDR1 is SGHTA and CDR2 FQGTGA. The CDR3 covers 16 residues. J gave up 8 bases and V 5 bases, and 7 bases lay outside the gene matches. The CDR3 protein is CASSVGLAGDQGELFF. The DNA of the CDR3 is TGTGCCAGCAGCGTGGGACTAGCGGGGGACCAAGGGGAGCTGTTTTTT.

V is TRBV6-6 and J is TRBJ2-1; possibly TRBD1 for D (5 bases). Germline V gene data show CDR1 as MNHNY and CDR2 as SVGAGI (reference sequence). CDR3 size: 13 residues. V was cut by 5 bases and J by 6 bases, with 11 bases left in between. The chain's CDR3 is CASSPGAANEQFF. CDR3 coding DNA: TGTGCCAGCAGTCCTGGGGCCGCCAATGAGCAGTTCTTC.

V usage is TRBV10-3 and J usage is TRBJ1-2, with D perhaps TRBD1 (6 bases). Germline lookup yields CDR1 ENHRY and CDR2 SYGVKD. This CDR3 contains 14 residues. V lost 11 bases and J 4 bases, leaving 20 bases between the germline ends. In DNA form, the CDR3 reads TGTGCCTCGAAAGACCGGGACATCGGCTATGGCTACACCTTC. Translated: CASKDRDIGYGYTF.

This chain links TRBV9 with TRBJ2-7; possibly TRBD2 for D (6 bases). The germline V gene encodes CDR1 SGDLS and CDR2 YYNGEE. The CDR3 extends over 14 amino acids. V lost 3 bases and J lost 2, with 12 bases in between. The CDR3 spells CASSAWDSTYEQYF. DNA of the CDR3: TGTGCCAGCAGCGCCTGGGACTCCACCTACGAGCAGTACTTC.

The chain carries TRBV7-2 and TRBJ1-1; no reliable D call. The CDR3 is 13 amino acids. V lost 2 bases and J 5 bases, leaving 9 bases between the germline ends. Germline V CDR1 and CDR2: SGHTA, FQGNSA. The CDR3: CASSLLGRTEAFF. In DNA form, the CDR3 reads TGTGCCAGCAGCTTATTAGGGCGAACTGAAGCTTTCTTT.

This clone came up once. The rearrangement uses TRBV10-3 and TRBJ2-7; the D call may be TRBD1 or TRBD2 (5 bases each). The CDR3 totals 11 residues. Deletions cut 10 bases from V and 10 bases from J, with 17 bases between. Germline CDR1 and CDR2: ENHRY and SYGVKD. CDR3 coding DNA: TGTGCCACCCGGGACGGCTCTCCCCAGTACTTC. Protein product: CATRDGSPQYF.

The chain couples TRBV27 to TRBJ1-1; no definite D call. V was shortened by 8 bases and J by 4 bases, with 8 bases between the two germline ends. The V gene's germline CDR1 is MNHEY and CDR2 SMNVEV (reference sequence). The length of the CDR3 is 11 residues. CDR3 sequence (DNA): TGTGCCAGCCTCTGGGGCACTGAAGCTTTCTTT. Amino acid sequence: CASLWGTEAFF.

This clone was seen a handful of times. V is TRBV5-1 and J is TRBJ2-3; 8 positions agree with TRBD2. This CDR3 has 16 residues. Germline assignment: CDR1 SGHRS and CDR2 YFSETQ. With 3 bases clipped from V and 1 base from J, the junction kept 7 bases outside the gene matches. CDR3 in amino acids: CASSSLREGGTDTQYF. Here the CDR3 DNA reads TGCGCCAGCAGCTCTCTACGGGAGGGGGGCACAGATACGCAGTATTTT.

The V and J genes are TRBV27 and TRBJ2-3; TRBD2 is a possible D gene (5 bases). Germline loops: CDR1 MNHEY, CDR2 SMNVEV (reference sequence). V lost 2 bases and J 1 base, leaving 19 bases between the germline ends. This CDR3 comprises 18 residues. The CDR3 coding sequence is TGTGCCAGCAGTTTACGCCCCCCTCTAGCATCCCGCACAGATACGCAGTATTTT. It yields the protein CASSLRPPLASRTDTQYF.

The chain employs TRBV10-1 and TRBJ2-1; 12 positions agree with TRBD2. Unmatched junction bases numbered 9, after V lost 0 bases and J lost 0 bases. Germline CDR1 reads WNHNN; CDR2 reads SYGVQD (reference sequence). This CDR3 comprises 20 residues. The CDR3 DNA reads as TGCGCCAGCAGTGAGTCTCGACTAGCGGGGGCCTCTAGCTCCTACAATGAGCAGTTCTTC. Protein: CASSESRLAGASSSYNEQFF.

This chain links TRBV5-1 with TRBJ1-2; 10 nucleotides agree with TRBD1. This CDR3 has 14 residues. The germline gives CDR1 SGHRS, CDR2 YFSETQ. The V gene end was trimmed by 4 bases and the J gene end by 4 bases; junction bases not matched to a gene: 4. CDR3 DNA: TGCGCCAGCAGCGGACAGGGGGGACTCTATGGCTACACCTTC. Amino acids: CASSGQGGLYGYTF.

In nucleotides, the CDR3 is TGTGCCAGCAGTACCTTAGGGGCGAGAGGGTCCTACGAGCAGTACTTC. This codes for CASSTLGARGSYEQYF. V gene TRBV28 combines with J gene TRBJ2-7; D might be TRBD1 or TRBD2, each matching 5 bases. Trimming took off 5 bases at V and 1 base at J, with 18 bases between the two ends. The CDR3 spans 16 residues. Germline CDR1 MDHEN, CDR2 SYDVKM.

V and J are TRBV5-5 and TRBJ1-1; D is uncertain. The CDR3 runs to 15 residues. Deletions cut 4 bases from V and 1 base from J, with 14 bases between. Germline CDR1 SGHKS, CDR2 YYEKEE (reference sequence). CDR3 loop: CASSGISVKNTEAFF. The CDR3 DNA reads as TGTGCCAGCAGCGGGATATCCGTGAAGAACACTGAAGCTTTCTTT.

V and J are TRBV7-8 and TRBJ1-2, with 7 bases matching TRBD1. The germline gives CDR1 SGHVS, CDR2 FQNEAQ. Trimming removed 7 bases from V and 2 bases from J; junction bases left unmatched: 13. The CDR3 has 16 residues. DNA for the CDR3: TGTGCCAGCACCATACGACAGGGCGTCCTCAACTATGGCTACACCTTC. This sequence encodes CASTIRQGVLNYGYTF.

The CDR3 spells CATSVKAGGPDEQFF. The CDR3, as DNA: TGTGCCACCAGCGTTAAAGCGGGAGGGCCGGATGAGCAGTTCTTC. The chain has TRBV15 and TRBJ2-1, with 10 bases aligning to TRBD2. V lost 5 bases, J lost 8 bases, and 9 bases stayed unmatched. Germline V CDR1 and CDR2: LNHNV, YYDKDF (reference sequence). The CDR3 sequence is 15 residues long.

CDR3 sequence reads: CASSISPLYEQYF. CDR3 coding DNA: TGTGCCAGTAGTATCTCCCCCCTCTACGAGCAGTACTTC. This chain uses TRBV19 with TRBJ2-7; D not certain. Deletions cut 3 bases from V and 3 bases from J, with 9 bases between. CDR1 is LNHDA and CDR2 is SQIVND in the germline V gene (reference sequence). The CDR3 covers 13 residues.

V gene TRBV5-8 combines with J gene TRBJ2-1; 12 nucleotides match TRBD2. Germline CDR1 SGHTS, CDR2 YDEGEE. The CDR3 is 19 amino acids. After removal of 5 bases from V and 0 bases from J, the junction contained 12 bases not matched to a gene. This CDR3 is CASRKQGLAGGHSYNEQFF. The CDR3 DNA reads TGTGCCAGCAGGAAACAGGGGCTAGCGGGAGGGCACTCCTACAATGAGCAGTTCTTC.

The chain combines TRBV6-6 with TRBJ1-1, with D maybe TRBD1 (5 bases). The V gene's germline CDR1 is MNHNY and CDR2 SVGAGI (reference sequence). The CDR3 covers 14 residues. V shed 6 bases and J shed 1 base, with 12 bases lying between them. The CDR3 loop reads CASRQQVTNTEAFF. CDR3 DNA: TGTGCCAGCAGGCAACAGGTGACGAACACTGAAGCTTTCTTT.

The gene calls are TRBV18 and TRBJ1-5, with 9 positions matching TRBD1. The CDR3 consists of 16 residues. The V gene end was trimmed by 6 bases and the J gene end by 6 bases; junction bases not matched to a gene: 12. In germline, CDR1 is KGHSH, CDR2 LQKENI. CDR3 amino acids: CASSMVQGAVGQPQHF. In DNA, the CDR3 is TGTGCCAGCTCTATGGTACAGGGGGCAGTCGGTCAGCCCCAGCATTTT. Supplemented by reference TRBV18 and TRBJ1-5, the full variable domain reads NAGVMQNPRHLVRRRGQEARLRCSPMKGHSHVYWYRQLPEEGLKFMVYLQKENIIDESGMPKERFSAEFPKEGPSILRIQQVVRGDSAAYFCASSMVQGAVGQPQHFGDGTRLSIL.

This rearrangement joins TRBV3-1 (or the pseudogene TRBV3-2) to TRBJ1-6, with D perhaps TRBD1 (6 bases). Deletions cut 3 bases from V and 9 bases from J, with 21 bases between. The CDR3 is 17 residues long. Germline values: CDR1 LGHDT, CDR2 YNNKEL (reference sequence). The CDR3 loop is CASSHKRGRLGRSPLHF. In nucleotides, the CDR3 is TGTGCCAGCAGCCATAAAAGGGGGAGACTGGGGCGTTCACCCCTCCACTTT.